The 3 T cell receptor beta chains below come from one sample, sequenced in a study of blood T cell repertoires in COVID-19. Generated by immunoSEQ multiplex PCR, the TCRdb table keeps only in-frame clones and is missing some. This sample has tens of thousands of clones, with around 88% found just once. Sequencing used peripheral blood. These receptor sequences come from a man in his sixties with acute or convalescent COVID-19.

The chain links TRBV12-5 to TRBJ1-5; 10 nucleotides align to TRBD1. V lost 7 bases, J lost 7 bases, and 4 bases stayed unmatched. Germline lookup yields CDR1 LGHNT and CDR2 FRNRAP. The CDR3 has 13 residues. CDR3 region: CASAWDRGQPQHF. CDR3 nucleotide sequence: TGTGCTAGTGCTTGGGACAGGGGACAGCCCCAGCATTTT.

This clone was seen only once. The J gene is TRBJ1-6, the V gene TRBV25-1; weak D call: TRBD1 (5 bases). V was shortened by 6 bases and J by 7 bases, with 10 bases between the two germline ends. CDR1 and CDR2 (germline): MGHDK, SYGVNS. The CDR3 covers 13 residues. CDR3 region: CASRYQGNSPLHF. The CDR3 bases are TGTGCCAGCAGATACCAGGGAAATTCACCCCTCCACTTT.

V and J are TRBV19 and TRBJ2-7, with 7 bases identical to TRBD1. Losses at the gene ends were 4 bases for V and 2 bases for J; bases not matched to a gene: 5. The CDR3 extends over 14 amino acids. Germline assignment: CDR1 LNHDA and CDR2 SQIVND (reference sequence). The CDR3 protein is CASSKRGLPYEQYF. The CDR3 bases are TGTGCCAGTAGTAAGAGGGGGCTCCCCTACGAGCAGTACTTC.